The 19 T cell receptor beta chains below all came from one sample that was sequenced in a study of blood T cells in healthy people across ages. Combining a sample-barcoded 5' primer with a J-beta primer mix, a second PCR ran for 7 to 11 cycles. MiXCR, run by TCRdb on the 5' RACE reads, gives a single entry per CDR3 protein. In the table there are about 400,000 distinct CDR3 sequences, approximately 47% of which are singletons. The sample comprised blood. Receptors were obtained from a man in his sixties in good health.

The chain combines TRBV6-4 with TRBJ2-6, with a possible D match to TRBD1 (5 bases). Trimming removed 10 bases at V and 2 bases at J, with 12 bases between. The CDR3 has 14 residues. Germline CDR1 and CDR2: MRHNA and SNTAGT. The CDR3 protein is CATSDRAGANVLTF. The CDR3 region has the DNA TGTGCCACCTCCGACAGAGCTGGGGCCAACGTCCTGACTTTC.

This chain connects TRBV7-3 to TRBJ2-5; D may be TRBD1 (5 bases). The V end lost 4 bases, the J end lost 4 bases, and 10 bases lay between the germline ends. CDR1 is SGHTA and CDR2 is FQGTGA in the germline V gene. This CDR3 contains 13 residues. CDR3 sequence: CASSSSGAETQYF. The CDR3 region has the DNA TGTGCCAGCAGCTCCAGTGGGGCAGAGACCCAGTACTTC.

The rearrangement uses TRBV7-2 and TRBJ1-4, with D possibly being TRBD1 (6 bases). The V end lost 5 bases, the J end lost 8 bases, and 15 bases lay between the germline ends. Germline CDR1 SGHTA, CDR2 FQGNSA. The CDR3 has 14 amino acids. As DNA, the CDR3 is TGTGCCAGCAGCATCCGGGGGCAGGGCGAAAAACTGTTTTTT. Translating it yields CASSIRGQGEKLFF.

The gene calls are TRBV7-3 and TRBJ2-1, with TRBD2 matching over 13 bases. Germline lookup yields CDR1 SGHTA and CDR2 FQGTGA. The V segment lost 5 bases and the J segment 6 bases; nucleotides outside the gene matches: 4. This CDR3 has 15 amino acids. The CDR3 nucleotides are TGTGCCAGCAGCACGGGACTAGCGGGGTTCAATGAGCAGTTCTTC. This translates into CASSTGLAGFNEQFF.

This chain links TRBV6-2 or TRBV6-3 with TRBJ2-3, with D maybe TRBD2 (7 bases). Germline loops: CDR1 MNHEY, CDR2 SVGEGT. Trimming removed 6 bases at V and 0 bases at J, with 13 bases between. The CDR3 is made up of 15 amino acids. The CDR3 sequence: CASRNWGGSTDTQYF. In DNA form, the CDR3 reads TGTGCCAGCAGGAACTGGGGGGGCAGCACAGATACGCAGTATTTT.

The chain has TRBV14 and TRBJ2-1, with 15 nucleotides matching TRBD2. Germline V gives CDR1 SGHDN, CDR2 FVKESK. The V and J ends lost 4 bases and 8 bases, in that order; junction bases with no gene match: 6. There are 16 residues in the CDR3. The CDR3: CASSRGLAGGSHEQFF. CDR3 DNA: TGTGCCAGCAGCCGAGGACTAGCGGGAGGGTCCCATGAGCAGTTCTTC. Looking up the rest from reference TRBV14 and TRBJ2-1 gives the full variable domain: EAGVTQFPSHSVIEKGQTVTLRCDPISGHDNLYWYRRVMGKEIKFLLHFVKESKQDESGMPNNRFLAERTGGTYSTLKVQPAELEDSGVYFCASSRGLAGGSHEQFFGPGTRLTVL.

The chain carries TRBV9 and TRBJ2-5, with 7 bases aligning to TRBD1. V trimming: 4 bases; J trimming: 1 base; junction bases outside the gene matches: 7. This CDR3 region has 15 residues. CDR1 and CDR2 from the germline V gene are SGDLS and YYNGEE. Written as DNA, the CDR3 is TGTGCCAGCAGCACTCAGACAGGGCCCCAAGAGACCCAGTACTTC. Its protein product is CASSTQTGPQETQYF.

In regard to this clonotype: The junction differs from germline at one of its ends, possibly a read error. The genes are TRBV12-3 or TRBV12-4 and TRBJ2-5, with TRBD1 identical over 9 bases. CDR3 size: 15 residues. CDR3 in DNA: TGTGCCAGCAGCCCAAGATACAGGGGGCAAGAGACCCAGAACTTC. This gives the protein CASSPRYRGQETQNF.

The chain couples TRBV5-1 to TRBJ2-3; 8 nucleotides agree with TRBD2. The germline CDR1 and CDR2 sequences are SGHRS and YFSETQ. The length of the CDR3 is 16 residues. The V and J ends lost 2 bases and 5 bases, in that order; junction bases with no gene match: 10. CDR3 in amino acids: CASSFGDTSGGDTQYF. In DNA form, the CDR3 reads TGCGCCAGCAGCTTTGGGGACACTAGCGGCGGAGATACGCAGTATTTT.

There are a few counts of this clonotype. The chain has TRBV6-6 and TRBJ2-5, with 12 bases identical to TRBD2. CDR1 is MNHNY and CDR2 is SVGAGI in the germline V gene (reference sequence). This CDR3 is 15 amino acids long. J was trimmed by 4 bases and V by 7 bases; bases with no gene match: 7. In DNA form, the CDR3 reads TGTGCCAGCAAGCCTAGCGGGGGGGCCCGAGAGACCCAGTACTTC. It translates to CASKPSGGARETQYF.

The chain has TRBV6-2 or TRBV6-3 and TRBJ2-7; tentatively, D is TRBD1 (5 bases). V lost 7 bases and J 0 bases, leaving 10 bases between the germline ends. This CDR3 has 13 amino acids. Germline CDR1 MNHEY, CDR2 SVGEGT. The CDR3 reads CASIGAVSYEQYF. In DNA form, the CDR3 reads TGTGCCAGCATAGGGGCGGTCTCCTACGAGCAGTACTTC.

The gene calls are TRBV28 and TRBJ2-1, with 10 bases matching TRBD2. CDR3 length: 14 residues. Germline values: CDR1 MDHEN, CDR2 SYDVKM. The V and J ends lost 6 bases and 7 bases, in that order; junction bases with no gene match: 6. The CDR3 DNA sequence: TGTGCCAGCAGCCCGGGACTAGCGTTTAATGAGCAGTTCTTC. Its translation is CASSPGLAFNEQFF.

The J gene is TRBJ2-5, the V gene TRBV5-4, with D tentatively TRBD1 (5 bases). The V gene lost 0 bases and the J gene lost 11 bases, with 17 bases spanning the gap. The CDR3 extends over 14 amino acids. Germline V gene data show CDR1 as SGHNT and CDR2 as YYREEE (reference sequence). CDR3: CASSLAGQGDEQYF. The CDR3 DNA reads as TGTGCCAGCAGCTTGGCCGGCCAGGGTGATGAGCAGTACTTC.

The chain joins TRBV15 to TRBJ2-4; weak D call: TRBD2 (6 bases). The closer fit of TRBJ2-7 to the DNA end suggests the J call may be wrong. Germline V gene sequence: CDR1 LNHNV, CDR2 YYDKDF (reference sequence). The CDR3 is 15 residues long. The CDR3, as DNA: TGTGCCACCAGCACCGCCCCTAGCGCGGGCTACGAGCAGTACTTC. Amino acids: CATSTAPSAGYEQYF.

The chain couples TRBV6-2 or TRBV6-3 to TRBJ1-1; 9 bases are shared with TRBD1. Germline lookup yields CDR1 MNHEY and CDR2 SVGEGT. The trim removed 6 bases at V and 4 bases at J, leaving 9 bases unmatched. The CDR3 loop spans 15 amino acids. CDR3 amino acids: CASSPGQGRSTEAFF. CDR3 bases: TGTGCCAGCAGCCCAGGACAGGGGCGGAGCACTGAAGCTTTCTTT.

The gene calls are TRBV28 and TRBJ2-1, with 7 bases aligning to TRBD1. Germline V lookup: CDR1 MDHEN, CDR2 SYDVKM. The trim removed 8 bases at V and 13 bases at J, leaving 8 bases unmatched. The CDR3 is made up of 11 amino acids. The CDR3 coding sequence is TGTGCCAGCGGATACAGGGGTGGACAGTTCTTC. The encoded protein is CASGYRGGQFF.

In this sample, this clonotype turned up many times. This sequence joins TRBV30 and TRBJ1-2; no clear D gene. Looked up from germline, CDR1 is GTSNPN and CDR2 is SVGIG (reference sequence). The germline V and J ends were trimmed by 0 bases and 6 bases, with 11 bases remaining between them. The CDR3 runs to 13 residues. In DNA form, the CDR3 reads TGTGCCTGGAGTGTGAAAGCGGGTGATGGCTACACCTTC. This codes for CAWSVKAGDGYTF.

The genes are TRBV20-1 and TRBJ2-4; D ambiguous. The tail of the sequence fits TRBJ2-7 better, so the J call may be wrong. Germline CDR1 DFQATT, CDR2 SNEGSKA (reference sequence). CDR3 size: 13 residues. CDR3: CSAPNTVTYEQYF. The CDR3 DNA sequence: TGCAGTGCCCCAAACACAGTTACCTACGAGCAGTACTTC.

CDR3 in DNA: TGTGCCAGCAGCTTCGACAGGGGGCCCTCCAATGAGCAGTTCTTC. It translates to CASSFDRGPSNEQFF. V usage is TRBV7-2 and J usage is TRBJ2-1; 10 nucleotides align to TRBD1. The CDR3 spans 15 residues. The germline gives CDR1 SGHTA, CDR2 FQGNSA. With 3 bases clipped from V and 6 bases from J, the junction kept 5 bases outside the gene matches.